This section outlines one T cell receptor beta chain sequence together with its context. What antigen it recognizes has not been identified. One base away there is no much larger clone; base qualities are not given. This sample is part of a study of T-cell reconstitution after alpha-beta-depleted transplantation in children (dated by TCRdb to 2015 to 2016). About the full investigation: Using TCR repertoire profiling, the study followed T-cell immune reconstitution in a quantitative way in children after TCRalphabeta/CD19-depleted allogeneic hematopoietic cell transplantation.

Library preparation used PCR. The sequencer listed for this sample is Illumina HiSeq 2500. TCR libraries were prepared with molecular barcoding, using unique molecular identifiers to normalize TCRbeta repertoire quantification. The public reads were reprocessed in TCRdb via fastp at Q25 and MiXCR, keeping in-frame beta chains. Every distinct CDR3 protein forms one entry, paired with its most common genes and DNA. Here the sample has some 390,000 distinct CDR3 sequences; about 20% occur a single time. Together, the top ten hold 3.5% to 4% of the sample. This TCR came from a human donor who donated a stem cell graft to a child with acute myeloid leukemia. The sample was PBMCs from the stem cell graft donor, taken from the stem cell graft.

The CDR3 in this case is CSVSDSQFGVRKQYF. The DNA is as follows: TGCAGCGTGTCGGACAGCCAATTTGGGGTTCGGAAGCAGTACTTC. Rearrangement joined TRBV29-1 to TRBJ2-7; the D segment could be TRBD1, given 6 matching bases. V is cut by 6 bases and J by 8 bases, and the space between the germline ends is 26 bases. From the germline V gene, CDR1 is SQVTM and CDR2 is ANQGSEA. The CDR3, cysteine through phenylalanine, is 15 amino acids long. Only the CDR3 DNA is retained, 45 bases long and in frame from the first base.